Each of the 17 T cell receptor beta chains below was sequenced from the same sample in a study of cytomegalovirus exposure and HLA in healthy donors. The primer mix had 60 Vbeta and 13 Jbeta primers. The assay was immunoSEQ multiplex PCR, and TCRdb's table has in-frame clones only and misses some. The sample consists of approximately 100,000 clones, about 79% of them appearing once. Material: PBMCs. The receptors originated from a female donor in good health and CMV-seropositive.

The gene calls are TRBV7-6 and TRBJ2-2; D may be TRBD2 (6 bases). Germline loops: CDR1 SGHVS, CDR2 FNYEAQ. This CDR3 comprises 16 residues. Trimming stripped 1 base from V and 4 bases from J, with 13 bases between. CDR3 in amino acids: CASSLVGTVTTGELFF. CDR3 sequence (DNA): TGTGCCAGCAGCTTAGTGGGGACTGTCACCACCGGGGAGCTGTTTTTT.

The chain links TRBV7-2 to TRBJ2-3; 10 bases fit TRBD1. Germline V gives CDR1 SGHTA, CDR2 FQGNSA. V gave up 3 bases and J gave up 7 bases; unmatched junction bases: 4. CDR3 size: 14 residues. CDR3 region: CASSLGQGRNTQYF. The CDR3 DNA follows: TGTGCCAGCAGCTTGGGACAGGGGCGAAATACGCAGTATTTT.

The chain recombines TRBV27 with TRBJ1-1; TRBD1 matches at 9 bases. Trimming at V came to 1 base and at J to 9 bases, leaving 6 bases not matched to a gene. The CDR3 has 14 amino acids. CDR1 is MNHEY and CDR2 is SMNVEV in the germline V gene (reference sequence). CDR3 sequence: CASSLWTGTGQAFF. The CDR3 DNA reads TGTGCCAGCAGTTTATGGACCGGGACAGGGCAAGCTTTCTTT.

J is TRBJ2-3 and V is TRBV4-2, with 9 nucleotides matching TRBD2. V gave up 1 base and J gave up 4 bases; unmatched junction bases: 3. Germline CDR1 reads LGHNA; CDR2 reads YNFKEQ. CDR3 length: 15 amino acids. CDR3 bases: TGTGCCAGCAGCCAAGCAGCGGGAGGCGCAGATACGCAGTATTTT. Protein product: CASSQAAGGADTQYF.

The V gene is TRBV19, the J gene TRBJ1-2; D remains unclear. Germline loops: CDR1 LNHDA, CDR2 SQIVND (reference sequence). Trimming pared 8 bases from V and 7 bases from J, leaving 20 bases between. CDR3 length: 14 residues. The CDR3 DNA is TGTGCCAGTTTTAGCGGCAGAAATCCTTTTGGCTACACCTTC. This encodes CASFSGRNPFGYTF.

The gene calls are TRBV6-1 and TRBJ2-3, with 13 nucleotides matching TRBD2. V shed 10 bases and J 3 bases; nucleotides not matched to a gene: 4. The CDR3 is 14 amino acids. Germline assignment: CDR1 MNHNS and CDR2 SASEGT. The CDR3 DNA follows: TGTGCCACCACTAGCGGGGGGGCAACAGATACGCAGTATTTT. As protein: CATTSGGATDTQYF.

Remarks on this clone: Additional DNA sequences in this sample encode the identical CDR3. The chain employs TRBV27 and TRBJ1-3; 10 bases fit TRBD1. The V gene end was trimmed by 3 bases and the J gene end by 4 bases; junction bases not matched to a gene: 12. The CDR3 consists of 18 residues. CDR1 is MNHEY and CDR2 is SMNVEV in the germline V gene (reference sequence). CDR3 sequence (DNA): TGTGCCAGCAGTTTCCCACCTCAGACAGGGGGCCGCGGAAACACCATATATTTT. Translation gives CASSFPPQTGGRGNTIYF.

DNA of the CDR3: TGTGCCAGCAGTGTACAGTCCGGGAACACTGAAGCTTTCTTT. Amino acid sequence: CASSVQSGNTEAFF. This chain uses TRBV7-8 with TRBJ1-1; no definite D call. Germline-derived CDR1 and CDR2 are SGHVS and FQNEAQ. This CDR3 contains 14 residues. The V end lost 6 bases, the J end lost 1 base, and 12 bases lay between the germline ends.

The rearrangement joins TRBV7-9 to TRBJ1-4; 11 bases align to TRBD1. The V and J ends lost 3 bases and 7 bases, in that order; junction bases with no gene match: 4. Germline lookup yields CDR1 SEHNR and CDR2 FQNEAQ (reference sequence). The CDR3 consists of 15 residues. This CDR3 is CASSLGTGGGEKLFF. The DNA for the CDR3 is TGTGCCAGCAGCTTGGGGACAGGGGGTGGTGAAAAACTGTTTTTT.

The chain recombines TRBV19 with TRBJ2-3; D may be TRBD1 (6 bases). V lost 6 bases and J 4 bases, leaving 14 bases between the germline ends. Germline CDR1 is LNHDA and CDR2 is SQIVND (reference sequence). CDR3 length equals 14 residues. In DNA, the CDR3 is TGTGCCAGTAGACCCAGGGGCGCATCAGATACGCAGTATTTT. Its protein is CASRPRGASDTQYF.

V is TRBV14 and J is TRBJ2-1, with 8 nucleotides matching TRBD2. Germline CDR1 SGHDN, CDR2 FVKESK. The CDR3 contains 15 residues. The V and J ends lost 4 bases and 6 bases, in that order; junction bases with no gene match: 8. The CDR3 bases are TGTGCCAGCAGCCCCTTAGCGGGAAAGGGCAATGAGCAGTTCTTC. It encodes CASSPLAGKGNEQFF.

V and J are TRBV15 and TRBJ1-1; 7 bases match TRBD1. CDR3 length: 17 residues. The V gene's germline CDR1 is LNHNV and CDR2 YYDKDF (reference sequence). Losses at the gene ends were 4 bases for V and 0 bases for J; bases not matched to a gene: 11. The CDR3 DNA is TGTGCCACCAGCAAAGAGACAGGGTCAGGTTTGAACACTGAAGCTTTCTTT. The encoded protein is CATSKETGSGLNTEAFF.

This chain joins TRBV9 and TRBJ1-6; tentatively, D is TRBD1 (5 bases). V lost 4 bases and J lost 6, with 14 bases in between. The CDR3 totals 15 residues. Germline lookup yields CDR1 SGDLS and CDR2 YYNGEE. CDR3 sequence (DNA): TGTGCCAGCAGCCCCGGCAGGGTTTCTAATTCACCCCTCCACTTT. Translated, it gives CASSPGRVSNSPLHF.

This clone was detected only once. The chain recombines TRBV7-9 with TRBJ2-1, with TRBD1 matching 9 bases. The germline V gene encodes CDR1 SEHNR and CDR2 FQNEAQ (reference sequence). CDR3 length equals 16 residues. The V and J ends lost 4 bases and 6 bases, in that order; junction bases with no gene match: 10. CDR3: CASSSANGQGINEQFF. In DNA, the CDR3 is TGTGCCAGCAGCTCAGCAAACGGACAGGGGATCAATGAGCAGTTCTTC.

The chain uses TRBV13 and TRBJ2-1, with 10 bases identical to TRBD2. CDR3 length equals 18 residues. The germline V gene encodes CDR1 PRHDT and CDR2 FYEKMQ (reference sequence). The ends lost 0 bases at V and 7 bases at J; junction bases unmatched: 12. For the CDR3, the DNA is TGTGCCAGCAGCTTAGGTACTAGCGGGGTCTCGTCCGGGAATGAGCAGTTCTTC. Its translation: CASSLGTSGVSSGNEQFF.

This chain uses TRBV7-2 with TRBJ2-7; D gene ambiguous. Germline values: CDR1 SGHTA, CDR2 FQGNSA. The CDR3 has 12 residues. V was cut by 3 bases and J by 3 bases, with 6 bases left in between. The CDR3 sequence is CASSFSGYEQYF. DNA for the CDR3: TGTGCCAGCAGCTTTTCCGGCTACGAGCAGTACTTC.

This clone was detected once. At one end the junction does not follow the germline gene, possibly because of a read error. V gene TRBV7-9 combines with J gene TRBJ2-1; a possible D gene is TRBD1 (7 bases). CDR1 and CDR2 from the germline V gene are SEHNR and FQNEAQ (reference sequence). This CDR3 contains 16 residues. The CDR3: CSSSLPARGAYNEQFF. The CDR3 DNA is TGTTCCAGCAGCTTACCGGCCAGGGGGGCTTACAATGAGCAGTTCTTC. The full variable domain, with the rest looked up from reference TRBV7-9 and TRBJ2-1, is DTGVSQNPRHKITKRGQNVTFRCDPISEHNRLYWYRQTLGQGPEFLTYFQNEAQLEKSRLLSDRFSAERPKGSFSTLEIQRTEQGDSAMYLCSSSLPARGAYNEQFFGPGTRLTVL.